Following are 9 T cell receptor beta chains from one sample sequenced in a study of neurological immune-mediated disorders (dated by TCRdb to about 2019). Libraries were built with 5' RACE. The instrument given in TCRdb is Illumina HiSeq 2500. TCRdb itself trimmed the public reads at Q25 with fastp, ran MiXCR and retained productive beta chains. Every distinct CDR3 protein forms one entry, paired with its most common genes and DNA. Counted in this sample were 30,000 or so distinct CDR3 sequences; 4% to 5.5% of them appeared once. The leading ten clones occupy about 21% of the sample. Specimen: PBMCs. The origin of the receptors is a man younger than 30 in good health.

This clonotype was counted at least ten times. The chain couples TRBV5-1 to TRBJ2-7; D may correspond to TRBD1 or TRBD2 (5 bases each). V lost 5 bases and J lost 1, with 13 bases in between. The CDR3 runs 14 residues. The germline gives CDR1 SGHRS, CDR2 YFSETQ. CDR3 bases: TGCGCCAGCAGTGAGGGGACCGGGTCCTACGAGCAGTACTTC. It encodes CASSEGTGSYEQYF.

In its sample, this clonotype was seen many times. The chain uses TRBV29-1 and TRBJ2-5, with TRBD1 as a possible D gene (6 bases). Germline loops: CDR1 SQVTM, CDR2 ANQGSEA. The ends were cut back, 7 bases at V and 1 base at J, with 10 bases in the middle. The CDR3 is 12 amino acids. The CDR3 DNA reads TGCAGCGGATGGACAGCCCAAGAGACCCAGTACTTC. It is translated as CSGWTAQETQYF. Filled out from reference TRBV29-1 and TRBJ2-5, the complete variable domain reads SAVISQKPSRDICQRGTSLTIQCQVDSQVTMMFWYRQQPGQSLTLIATANQGSEATYESGFVIDKFPISRPNLTFSTLTVSNMSPEDSSIYLCSGWTAQETQYFGPGTRLLVL.

This clonotype was detected ten times or more. This chain uses TRBV20-1 with TRBJ2-7; TRBD1 is a possible D gene (5 bases). V lost 3 bases, J lost 2 bases, and 11 bases lay in between. Germline CDR1 is DFQATT and CDR2 is SNEGSKA (reference sequence). The CDR3 length is 13 residues. The CDR3 DNA is TGCAGTGCTAGGACAGCAGCTACCTACGAGCAGTACTTC. Protein product: CSARTAATYEQYF.

Many counts were recorded for this clonotype. The chain recombines TRBV20-1 with TRBJ2-5, with TRBD2 matching over 8 bases. The CDR3 length is 14 residues. V shed 4 bases, J shed 5 bases, and the junction held 9 bases outside the gene matches. Germline lookup yields CDR1 DFQATT and CDR2 SNEGSKA (reference sequence). The chain's CDR3 is CSAISLAGRETQYF. CDR3 nucleotides: TGCAGTGCTATCTCTCTAGCGGGCAGGGAGACCCAGTACTTC.

This clonotype was seen ten or more times. The rearrangement uses TRBV10-2 and TRBJ1-2; 7 bases match TRBD1. J lost 4 bases, V lost 5 bases, and 13 bases had no gene match. The CDR3 totals 16 residues. Germline-derived CDR1 and CDR2 are WSHSY and SAAADI. DNA for the CDR3: TGCGCCAGCAGTCCCGGACAGGTTCTTCGTGGCTATGGCTACACCTTC. Translated, it gives CASSPGQVLRGYGYTF.

In this sample, this clonotype turned up many times. V usage is TRBV7-9 and J usage is TRBJ1-1; 7 positions agree with TRBD1. V was clipped by 5 bases and J by 5 bases; unmatched bases: 11. Germline V gives CDR1 SEHNR, CDR2 FQNEAQ (reference sequence). The CDR3 runs to 15 residues. CDR3 amino acids: CASSPTTGWLTEAFF. In nucleotides, the CDR3 is TGTGCCAGCAGCCCGACGACAGGGTGGTTAACTGAAGCTTTCTTT.

This clonotype came up many times. The chain uses TRBV6-5 and TRBJ2-3; 8 bases agree with TRBD2. Trimming removed 0 bases from V and 8 bases from J; junction bases left unmatched: 7. This CDR3 contains 15 residues. Germline V CDR1 and CDR2: MNHEY, SVGAGI. This CDR3 is CASSYSRGGLGTQYF. The CDR3 coding sequence is TGTGCCAGCAGTTACTCTCGGGGGGGCTTGGGTACGCAGTATTTT.

Ten or more counts support this clonotype. This sequence joins TRBV12-3 or TRBV12-4 and TRBJ2-3, with 9 positions matching TRBD2. Unmatched junction bases numbered 5, after V lost 5 bases and J lost 5 bases. CDR3 length equals 14 residues. The CDR3 protein is CASSAGGPGDTQYF. CDR3 DNA sequence: TGTGCCAGCAGTGCGGGGGGGCCGGGAGATACGCAGTATTTT.

In its sample, this clonotype was seen many times. This chain joins TRBV20-1 and TRBJ2-1; possible D gene TRBD2, 6 bases. Germline V gene lookup returns CDR1 DFQATT and CDR2 SNEGSKA (reference sequence). Trimming took 1 base from V and 8 from J, leaving 9 bases between them. This CDR3 spans 12 amino acids. The CDR3 reads CSARVWGDEQFF. The CDR3 DNA reads TGCAGTGCTAGAGTTTGGGGGGATGAGCAGTTCTTC.